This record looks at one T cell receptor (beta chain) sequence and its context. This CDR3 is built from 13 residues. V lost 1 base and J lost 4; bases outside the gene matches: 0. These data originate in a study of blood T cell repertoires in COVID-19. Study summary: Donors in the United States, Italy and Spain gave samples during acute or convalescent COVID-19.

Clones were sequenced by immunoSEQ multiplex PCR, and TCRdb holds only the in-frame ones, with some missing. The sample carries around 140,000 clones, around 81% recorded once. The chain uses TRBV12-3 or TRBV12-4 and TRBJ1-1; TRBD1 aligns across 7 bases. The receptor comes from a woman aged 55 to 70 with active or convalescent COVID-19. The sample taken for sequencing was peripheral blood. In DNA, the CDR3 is TGTGCCAGCAGTTTAGACAGGGGCACTGAAGCTTTCTTT. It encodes CASSLDRGTEAFF.